This T cell receptor beta chain appears in the sequencing data of a study of T cell repertoires in cytomegalovirus infection. On the study more broadly: Well-studied HLA-B-restricted epitopes and recently identified HLA-C-restricted epitopes of CMV were both used in the study. Matching HLA type and CMV infection were both indicated by public TCR beta signatures.

Trimming cost V 3 bases and J 2 bases, with 11 bases left between them. Germline assignment: CDR1 LGHNA and CDR2 YSLEER. This CDR3 spans 15 amino acids. Study results and caveats: Clonotype analysis showed dominance of the ex vivo response by HLA-C-restricted CMV-specific TCR beta clonotypes. Of the TCR beta families, the public ones yielded a cumulative frequency that identified carriers of CMV plus the relevant HLA.

MiXCR, applied by TCRdb to the reads, yields one record per CDR3 protein. This sample has approximately 300,000 distinct CDR3 sequences, with around 25% found just once. With regard to this clonotype: Its antigen is not identified.

This TCR derives from a human donor in good health (CMV status not recorded). Some clones in this sample may be carry-over from other donors' samples. The V gene is TRBV4-3, the J gene TRBJ1-5; D call uncertain. Material: cultured PBMCs, obtained from culture after CMV antigen stimulation. The CDR3 DNA follows: TGCGCCAGCAGCCAGGATGGTGAGGGCAATCAGCCCCAGCATTTT. Amino acids: CASSQDGEGNQPQHF.